The 8 T cell receptor beta chains given below trace back to one sample, sequenced in a study of CD8+ T cells in alopecia areata. It was cDNA, reverse transcribed from extracted RNA, that served as the sequencing template. TCRdb's table, derived via immunoSEQ multiplex PCR, lists solely in-frame clones and lacks some. Of around 150,000 clones in the sample, 55% to 65% are singletons; the top ten hold 4.8%. Source material: CD4+ T cells sorted from blood. These TCRs come from a human donor in good health.

The rearrangement joins TRBV11-2 to TRBJ1-2; D is uncertain. Germline V gene data show CDR1 as SGHAT and CDR2 as FQNNGV. The CDR3 extends over 16 amino acids. Trimming removed 3 bases at V and 6 bases at J, with 20 bases between. The CDR3 protein is CASSFGLRRTQHGYTF. For the CDR3, the DNA is TGTGCCAGCAGCTTTGGGCTCCGACGGACCCAACATGGCTACACCTTC.

V and J are TRBV29-1 and TRBJ1-1; 7 nucleotides agree with TRBD1. CDR1 and CDR2 from the germline V gene are SQVTM and ANQGSEA. Trimming took 6 bases from V and 10 from J; bases not matched to a gene: 17. This CDR3 comprises 14 residues. The CDR3 spells CSVDTTGMVFGAFF. The CDR3 region has the DNA TGCAGCGTCGACACGACAGGGATGGTTTTCGGAGCTTTCTTT.

The V and J genes are TRBV15 and TRBJ2-5; the D is unclear. There are 13 residues in the CDR3. CDR1 is LNHNV, CDR2 YYDKDF, per germline (reference sequence). Deletions cut 4 bases from V and 1 base from J, with 7 bases between. This chain's CDR3 is CATSTGSQETQYF. The CDR3 nucleotides read TGTGCCACCAGCACTGGGTCCCAAGAGACCCAGTACTTC.

This sequence joins TRBV6-5 and TRBJ2-7; no firm D call. V dropped 0 bases and J dropped 6 bases, with 9 bases sitting between them. There are 13 residues in the CDR3. Germline V gene lookup returns CDR1 MNHEY and CDR2 SVGAGI. The CDR3 DNA follows: TGTGCCAGCAGTTACTCCACAGTCACCGAGCAGTACTTC. Translating gives CASSYSTVTEQYF.

This chain connects TRBV29-1 to TRBJ1-5; D may be TRBD1 (5 bases). V was trimmed by 4 bases and J by 4 bases, leaving 14 bases between them. This CDR3 comprises 14 residues. The germline CDR1 and CDR2 sequences are SQVTM and ANQGSEA. CDR3 DNA: TGCAGCGTTGCATACGGGGGTTCTAATCAGCCCCAGCATTTT. Its translation is CSVAYGGSNQPQHF.

The V call is TRBV7-2, the J call TRBJ2-5; the D gene could be TRBD1 or TRBD2 (5 bases each). V shed 5 bases and J shed 5 bases, with 12 bases lying between them. The germline gives CDR1 SGHTA, CDR2 FQGNSA. This CDR3 has 13 residues. CDR3 amino acids: CASSIGTAETQYF. The CDR3 DNA is TGTGCCAGCAGCATAGGGACCGCGGAGACCCAGTACTTC.

This clone was counted between two and nine times. The rearrangement links TRBV28 to TRBJ2-2; perhaps TRBD1 as D (6 bases). V was pared by 4 bases and J by 1 base, with 10 bases between. This CDR3 comprises 15 residues. Per germline, CDR1 MDHEN and CDR2 SYDVKM. This CDR3 is CASSSGQGNTGELFF. DNA of the CDR3: TGTGCCAGCAGTTCGGGACAAGGGAACACCGGGGAGCTGTTTTTT.

The chain couples TRBV30 to TRBJ2-3; TRBD2 might be the D (6 bases). Trimming removed 4 bases at V and 2 bases at J, with 22 bases between. Germline loops: CDR1 GTSNPN, CDR2 SVGIG (reference sequence). There are 17 residues in the CDR3. CDR3 DNA: TGTGCCTGGAAACCTTCTTGGGGGGACCGTATCACAGATACGCAGTATTTT. It codes for CAWKPSWGDRITDTQYF.